The T cell receptor (beta chain) under discussion was sequenced for a study of T cells in tuberculosis (dated by TCRdb to the late 2010s). Describing the broader study: In the study, CD1B tetramers and high-throughput TCR immunosequencing were combined to characterize T cells specific for the mycobacterial lipid antigen glucose monomycolate (GMM). A South African clinical cohort compared IGRA-negative adolescents, IGRA-positive adolescents with latent tuberculosis and adults with active tuberculosis, roughly 9 per group. Broader findings and caveats from the paper: With the diverse GMM-specific repertoire as input, a classifier achieved more than 85% accuracy (AUROC 0.75 to 0.9), whereas GEM motif frequencies as input gave under 75% accuracy. Compared with IGRA-negative controls, TCR-alpha repertoires from active tuberculosis had smaller mean NN-distances to GMM-specific TCRs, which suggests clonal expansion of these TCRs. The smaller NN-distances in active tuberculosis patients were driven in part by shorter CDR3-alpha lengths, while the difference seen for TCR-beta was not statistically significant. Which clinical samples got chosen depended on the availability of cryopreserved specimens, and the active tuberculosis cases were adults, whereas the controls were adolescents.

TCR libraries were generated with the immunoSEQ multiplex PCR assay, using TCR-beta and/or TCR-alpha/delta assays for each sample. The Illumina high-throughput platform was used to sequence the amplified TCR libraries. The study's own analysis went as follows. Clustering and dimensionality reduction relied on pairwise TCRdist distances among GMM-specific receptors from T cells that were either sorted ex vivo or expanded in vitro. Each clinical repertoire was scored by mean NN-distance, the average TCRdist to the nearest 10% of tetramer-positive reference sequences. GEM TCR motif frequency was calculated as the fraction of unique TCRs that matched known GEM sequences by V/J usage and CDR3 length. Active tuberculosis was classified by linear discriminant analysis with leave-one-out cross-validation, implemented in scikit-learn. Drawn from immuneACCESS, this table holds only the in-frame rearrangements with V and J called that TCRdb kept. Clones are partly lost; checked studies trace under half to an unresolved V gene and leave the rest unexplained. For V, J and clone size, that table is used; D and trimming come from the DNA. This sample comprises more than 35,000 clones, about 95% of them detected only once. The ten top clones hold 7% to 9% of the sample.

The germline V gene specifies SGHTA as CDR1 and FQGNSA as CDR2. V is reduced by 2 bases and J by 1 base, leaving a spacing of 14 bases between them. The CDR3 covers 16 residues, taking in both the cysteine and the phenylalanine. Kept here is only the CDR3 DNA, which spans 48 bases and is read in frame from base 1. To note about this clone: The antigen it recognizes is unknown. No qualities accompany the bases; no much larger clone lies one base away.

At study entry, adolescents were screened for latent tuberculosis infection using a tuberculin skin test and the QuantiFERON-TB GOLD In-Tube IGRA. Immunosequencing was performed on unsorted cryopreserved PBMC and covered around 91,000 T cells per clinical donor on average. Eleven high schools in the Worcester region of the Western Cape, South Africa, served as enrollment sites for adolescents aged 12 to 18 years. Roughly ten M. tuberculosis-infected adolescents and roughly ten uninfected adolescents were selected, with the two groups matched for age and sex. PBMC from adolescents were isolated by density centrifugation from freshly drawn heparinized blood and were then cryopreserved.

What was sequenced was PBMCs. The receptor chain draws on TRBV7-2 and TRBJ2-5, and the D gene may be TRBD2, 6 bases matching. This clonotype originated in a donor aged 10 to 29 with latent tuberculosis or without tuberculosis infection. The encoded CDR3 is CASSLTGEVGQETQYF. Read as DNA, the sequence is TGTGCCAGCAGCTTAACGGGGGAAGTAGGCCAAGAGACCCAGTACTTC. The CDR3, completed at both ends by the reference TRBV7-2 and TRBJ2-5 genes, gives the full variable domain GAGVSQSPSNKVTEKGKDVELRCDPISGHTALYWYRQSLGQGLEFLIYFQGNSAPDKSGLPSDRFSAERTGGSVSTLTIQRTQQEDSAVYLCASSLTGEVGQETQYFGPGTRLLVL.